The 18 T cell receptor beta chains presented below share a single source sample, sequenced in a study of T cell clones after liver transplantation. Profiled with immunoSEQ multiplex PCR; TCRdb holds only in-frame clones, not every one. The sample lists 65,000 to 95,000 clones, 75% to 85% seen once, with less than 0.65% in the top ten. The sample here was CD4+ T cells from blood, taken before liver transplant. The receptors derive from a human donor who received a liver transplant.

This sequence joins TRBV27 and TRBJ2-7, with 8 bases fitting TRBD1. V lost 1 base and J lost 0; bases outside the gene matches: 11. Germline V gene lookup returns CDR1 MNHEY and CDR2 SMNVEV (reference sequence). There are 18 residues in the CDR3. Here the CDR3 DNA reads TGTGCCAGCAGTTTATTTGGCCCGACAGGGGCCCTCTCCTACGAGCAGTACTTC. It encodes CASSLFGPTGALSYEQYF.

The chain employs TRBV5-6 and TRBJ1-3; TRBD1 might be the D (6 bases). CDR3 length equals 13 residues. V shed 4 bases and J shed 7 bases, with 12 bases lying between them. Germline CDR1 SGHDT, CDR2 YYEEEE. The CDR3 DNA is TGTGCCAGCAGCGTGGGGGCCGGGAACACCATATATTTT. Its translation is CASSVGAGNTIYF.

This chain uses TRBV7-2 with TRBJ2-3; the match to TRBD2 covers 9 bases. The germline gives CDR1 SGHTA, CDR2 FQGNSA. The V segment lost 5 bases and the J segment 0 bases; nucleotides outside the gene matches: 12. The CDR3 totals 18 residues. For the CDR3, the DNA is TGTGCCAGCAGCCCGGATACTAGCGGGTTCTTTAGCACAGATACGCAGTATTTT. This encodes CASSPDTSGFFSTDTQYF.

The V and J genes are TRBV5-1 and TRBJ2-2; D remains unclear. V dropped 3 bases and J dropped 6 bases, with 12 bases sitting between them. CDR3 length: 14 amino acids. The V gene's germline CDR1 is SGHRS and CDR2 YFSETQ. In DNA form, the CDR3 reads TGCGCCAGCAGCTCCACGCCCCCCGCCGGGGAGCTGTTTTTT. It is translated as CASSSTPPAGELFF.

J is TRBJ2-1 and V is TRBV9; 11 nucleotides match TRBD2. CDR1 and CDR2 from the germline V gene are SGDLS and YYNGEE. J lost 8 bases, V lost 3 bases, and 7 bases had no gene match. The length of the CDR3 is 15 residues. The CDR3 protein is CASSGTSGSYDEQFF. CDR3 DNA: TGTGCCAGCAGCGGAACTAGCGGGAGTTATGATGAGCAGTTCTTC. The variable domain in full, with the rest retrieved from reference TRBV9 and TRBJ2-1, is DSGVTQTPKHLITATGQRVTLRCSPRSGDLSVYWYQQSLDQGLQFLIQYYNGEERAKGNILERFSAQQFPDLHSELNLSSLELGDSALYFCASSGTSGSYDEQFFGPGTRLTVL.

The V gene is TRBV29-1, the J gene TRBJ2-1; no clear D. The V and J ends lost 5 bases and 0 bases respectively, with 8 bases between them. The CDR3 has 13 residues. Germline V gene sequence: CDR1 SQVTM, CDR2 ANQGSEA. The CDR3 region is CSVRASSYNEQFF. In nucleotides, the CDR3 is TGCAGCGTTAGGGCATCCTCCTACAATGAGCAGTTCTTC.

This chain uses TRBV5-1 with TRBJ2-1; 8 bases are shared with TRBD2. V shed 4 bases, J shed 2 bases, and the junction held 14 bases outside the gene matches. The CDR3 has 18 residues. Germline lookup yields CDR1 SGHRS and CDR2 YFSETQ. DNA of the CDR3: TGCGCCAGCAGCCAGCGGGAGTTGTCCCCACCCACCTACAATGAGCAGTTCTTC. This translates into CASSQRELSPPTYNEQFF. Full variable domain (missing parts from reference TRBV5-1 and TRBJ2-1): KAGVTQTPRYLIKTRGQQVTLSCSPISGHRSVSWYQQTPGQGLQFLFEYFSETQRNKGNFPGRFSGRQFSNSRSEMNVSTLELGDSALYLCASSQRELSPPTYNEQFFGPGTRLTVL.

This rearrangement joins TRBV25-1 to TRBJ2-4, with 7 bases lining up with TRBD1. The CDR3 covers 15 residues. Trimming at V came to 4 bases and at J to 6 bases, leaving 9 bases not matched to a gene. Germline V lookup: CDR1 MGHDK, CDR2 SYGVNS. DNA for the CDR3: TGTGCCAGCAGTGCTTACGGACAGGACATAAACATTCAGTACTTC. Amino acids: CASSAYGQDINIQYF.

The gene calls are TRBV19 and TRBJ2-1; tentative D call: TRBD2 (6 bases). V gave up 8 bases and J gave up 6 bases, with 26 bases separating them. The CDR3 sequence is 17 residues long. Germline CDR1 is LNHDA and CDR2 is SQIVND (reference sequence). The CDR3 is CASRVSYRESPLNEQFF. CDR3 DNA sequence: TGTGCCAGTCGCGTCTCTTACCGGGAGTCACCTCTCAATGAGCAGTTCTTC.

V usage is TRBV11-2 and J usage is TRBJ1-1; tentatively, D is TRBD1 (5 bases). Germline V CDR1 and CDR2: SGHAT, FQNNGV. The length of the CDR3 is 14 residues. V shed 5 bases and J shed 10 bases, with 20 bases lying between them. The CDR3 sequence is CASSHDSLTLRAFF. The CDR3 DNA is TGTGCCAGCAGCCATGACAGTCTCACTTTACGAGCTTTCTTT.

V and J are TRBV18 and TRBJ2-7; the match to TRBD1 covers 7 bases. The CDR3 extends over 13 amino acids. V dropped 3 bases and J dropped 2; count of bases not matched to a gene: 1. Per the germline V gene, CDR1 is KGHSH and CDR2 is LQKENI. The CDR3 reads CASSPGQTYEQYF. CDR3 nucleotides: TGTGCCAGCTCACCGGGACAGACCTACGAGCAGTACTTC.

About this clone: The junction departs from germline at one end; a sequencing error may be responsible. The chain carries TRBV9 and TRBJ2-1; D perhaps matches TRBD2 (6 bases). The CDR3 length is 16 residues. Germline CDR1 is SGDLS and CDR2 is YYNGEE. CDR3 sequence (DNA): TGTGCCAGCAGCCCTCGGGCGGGGCAGAGCTACGATGAGCAGTTCTTC. This codes for CASSPRAGQSYDEQFF.

The chain employs TRBV9 and TRBJ1-2; 8 bases map to TRBD1. The germline gives CDR1 SGDLS, CDR2 YYNGEE. J was trimmed by 0 bases and V by 4 bases; bases with no gene match: 5. The CDR3 contains 15 residues. The CDR3 nucleotides are TGTGCCAGCAGCCCTACAGGGGGAGCTAACTATGGCTACACCTTC. Translation: CASSPTGGANYGYTF.

The rearrangement joins TRBV5-1 to TRBJ2-6, with D perhaps assigned TRBD1 or TRBD2 (5 bases each). Between the trimmed V and J ends, which lost 4 bases and 0 bases, there was a span of 11 bases. The CDR3 has 16 residues. The germline V gene has CDR1 SGHRS and CDR2 YFSETQ. CDR3 sequence reads: CASSLGTLSGANVLTF. CDR3 in DNA: TGCGCCAGCAGCCTAGGGACCCTCTCTGGGGCCAACGTCCTGACTTTC.

This clone was observed a single time. This sequence joins TRBV27 and TRBJ2-7, with 9 bases matching TRBD2. The CDR3 sequence is 15 residues long. Germline CDR1 and CDR2: MNHEY and SMNVEV (reference sequence). Unmatched junction bases numbered 5, after V lost 2 bases and J lost 3 bases. CDR3 amino acids: CASSLNLAGLYEQYF. Written as DNA, the CDR3 is TGTGCCAGCAGTTTAAACCTAGCGGGACTCTACGAGCAGTACTTC.

The chain links TRBV28 to TRBJ1-5; TRBD1 is a possible D gene (5 bases). This CDR3 has 14 amino acids. V gave up 6 bases and J gave up 7 bases, with 16 bases separating them. Germline lookup yields CDR1 MDHEN and CDR2 SYDVKM. The chain's CDR3 is CASRTGGMGQPQHF. The CDR3 DNA reads as TGTGCCAGCAGAACCGGGGGAATGGGGCAGCCCCAGCATTTT.

The V gene is TRBV7-8, the J gene TRBJ2-7; D possibly corresponds to TRBD2 (6 bases). Trimming pared 4 bases from V and 5 bases from J, leaving 24 bases between. CDR1 is SGHVS, CDR2 FQNEAQ, per germline. The CDR3 runs to 17 residues. CDR3 loop: CASSWRSGTKDRHEQYF. Written as DNA, the CDR3 is TGTGCCAGCAGCTGGCGTAGCGGCACAAAGGACCGGCACGAGCAGTACTTC.

The chain has TRBV6-5 and TRBJ2-7; D gene unclear. Trimming left V 0 bases short and J 5 bases short, with 11 bases between. The CDR3 totals 14 residues. Germline V gene lookup returns CDR1 MNHEY and CDR2 SVGAGI. The CDR3 coding sequence is TGTGCCAGCAGTTACTCGATGGGCAGTAACGAGCAGTACTTC. Its protein is CASSYSMGSNEQYF.